This is a list of T cell receptor beta chains from one sample in a study of T cell responses to AZD1222 COVID-19 vaccine. Method: immunoSEQ multiplex PCR; TCRdb's copy keeps in-frame clones and lacks some. The table includes about 270,000 clones, 85% to 95% detected once. Sequenced material: peripheral blood, taken 28 days after the second AZD1222 dose. The receptors were gathered from an adult who received the AZD1222 COVID-19 vaccine. CDR3s include the opening cysteine and the closing phenylalanine or tryptophan. D genes are given only for firm matches. The listing skips clone size in some rows; elsewhere it reads once, few, many or a size class.

d_gene,abundance,v_gene,j_gene,CDR3nt,CDR3aa
-,-,TRBV29-1,TRBJ2-2,TGCAGCGTTAGGACGGGTGTATACACCGGGGAGCTGTTTTTT,CSVRTGVYTGELFF
-,-,TRBV5-6,TRBJ1-1,TGTGCCAGCAGCAACCCACAGGGCAGGTGGACTGAAGCTTTCTTT,CASSNPQGRWTEAFF
TRBD1,-,TRBV5-4,TRBJ2-1,TGTGCCAGCAGTTCCGCGACAGGGAGTTATGAGCAGTTCTTC,CASSSATGSYEQFF
-,-,TRBV5-1,TRBJ2-6,TGCGCCAGCTCCCCCGTCTCTGGGGCCAACGTCCTGACTTTC,CASSPVSGANVLTF
TRBD1,-,TRBV7-3,TRBJ1-1,TGTGCCAGCAGCACGACAGGGTCTACTGAAGCTTTCTTT,CASSTTGSTEAFF
-,-,TRBV7-2,TRBJ1-2,TGTGCCAGCAGCTTAGCGCGGCGGCAGACCTATGGCTACACCTTC,CASSLARRQTYGYTF
-,-,TRBV6-5,TRBJ1-3,TGTGCCAGCAGTTACTCGACGGGGACCGGAAACACCATATATTTT,CASSYSTGTGNTIYF
-,-,TRBV4-1,TRBJ1-3,TGCGCCAGCAGCCAAGTAACGGGTAGAGGTGGAAACACCATATATTTT,CASSQVTGRGGNTIYF
-,once,TRBV4-2,TRBJ2-3,TGTGCCAGCAGCCAAGAATTGGTGGCAAGCTCGGATACGCAGTATTTT,CASSQELVASSDTQYF
TRBD1,-,TRBV5-6,TRBJ1-5,TGTGCCAGCAGCCCCGGGACAGGTAGCAATCAGCCCCAGCATTTT,CASSPGTGSNQPQHF
-,-,TRBV19,TRBJ1-2,TGTGCCAGTAGTATCTGGGGCTCGGACTATGGCTACACCTTC,CASSIWGSDYGYTF
-,-,TRBV21-1,TRBJ2-1,TGTGCCAGCAGCAACCGTACCGGGACTTTCGAATTGGCGTATGAGCAGTTCTTC,CASSNRTGTFELAYEQFF
-,-,TRBV12-5,TRBJ2-1,TGTGCTAGTGGTTTGGTACTTGGACAGTATAGCTACAATGAGCAGTTCTTC,CASGLVLGQYSYNEQFF
TRBD2,-,TRBV19,TRBJ2-5,TGTGCCAGTAGGGGACTAGCGGGCAACCAAGAGACCCAGTACTTC,CASRGLAGNQETQYF
TRBD2,-,TRBV7-2,TRBJ2-7,TGTGCCAGCAGTACGGGACTAGCGGTCTCCTACGAGCAGTACTTC,CASSTGLAVSYEQYF
-,-,TRBV5-1,TRBJ1-1,TGCGCCAGCAGGCATGGGATCGGGGATAACGCTTTCTTT,CASRHGIGDNAFF
-,-,TRBV16,TRBJ2-7,TGTGCCAGCAGCCATTTTGTCAGGAGTGAGCAGTACTTC,CASSHFVRSEQYF
TRBD1,-,TRBV6-1,TRBJ1-5,TGTGCCAGCAGTGAGACAGGGGCAAGCAATCAGCCCCAGCATTTT,CASSETGASNQPQHF
-,-,TRBV27,TRBJ2-7,TGTGCCAGCAGCAGGGCGGGACGCTACGAGCAGTACTTC,CASSRAGRYEQYF
-,-,TRBV7-9,TRBJ1-2,TGTGCCAGCAGCTATCAGGGTGGCCCCCACTATGGCTACACCTTC,CASSYQGGPHYGYTF
-,-,TRBV15,TRBJ1-4,TGTGCCACCAGCAGAAGGGCAGGGAGGGAAAAACTGTTTTTT,CATSRRAGREKLFF
TRBD1,-,TRBV6-5,TRBJ2-7,TGTGCCAGCAGTTCCCGACGGGACAGGGTTTACGAGCAGTACTTC,CASSSRRDRVYEQYF
-,-,TRBV5-1,TRBJ2-1,TGCGCCAGCAGCCTGGAGAGGACCCACAATGAGCAGTTCTTC,CASSLERTHNEQFF
-,-,TRBV4-1,TRBJ1-3,TGCGCCAGCAGCCAGTTTCCCCGGGGCAACTCTGGAAACACCATATATTTT,CASSQFPRGNSGNTIYF
-,-,TRBV11-2,TRBJ2-5,TGTGCCAGCAGCCCTCGAGACCCTGACAGAGGAGAGACCCAGTACTTC,CASSPRDPDRGETQYF
-,-,TRBV9,TRBJ2-4,TGTGCCAGCAGCGTAGGGCCCCAAAGGGGCATTCAGTACTTC,CASSVGPQRGIQYF
TRBD2,-,TRBV5-4,TRBJ2-3,TGTGCCAGCAGCGTAGAAGGAGCGGGGGGGCGGACAGATACGCAGTATTTT,CASSVEGAGGRTDTQYF
-,-,TRBV7-8,TRBJ1-4,TGTGCCAGCAGCTCAGACAGAGCAACTAATGAAAAACTGTTTTTT,CASSSDRATNEKLFF
-,-,TRBV6-2/TRBV6-3,TRBJ1-6,TGTGCCAGCAGTTACTCCATGGCACCCCTCCACTTT,CASSYSMAPLHF
-,-,TRBV2,TRBJ1-6,TGTGCCAGCAGCAAGGAATGGACGGGGAATTCACCCCTCCACTTT,CASSKEWTGNSPLHF
TRBD1,-,TRBV27,TRBJ1-6,TGTGCCAGCAGGAGGACAGGGGTTAATTCACCCCTCCACTTT,CASRRTGVNSPLHF
TRBD1,-,TRBV10-3,TRBJ2-5,TGTGCCATCAGTGAGAGGGACAGGGATTCGGAGACCCAGTACTTC,CAISERDRDSETQYF
-,-,TRBV4-3,TRBJ1-2,TGCGCCAGCAGCGACCTCATTCGCGGCTATGGCTACACCTTC,CASSDLIRGYGYTF
-,-,TRBV4-2,TRBJ1-2,TGTGCCAGCAGCCAAGATCTGGCGGGGCTCTATGGCTACACCTTC,CASSQDLAGLYGYTF
-,-,TRBV18,TRBJ2-1,TGTGCCAGCTCACCAGGGCTAGAGCAGTTCTTC,CASSPGLEQFF
-,few,TRBV21-1,TRBJ1-4,TGTGCCAGCAGCAAAGGACTAGGACAGGGAACTAATGAAAAACTGTTTTTT,CASSKGLGQGTNEKLFF
-,-,TRBV6-4,TRBJ2-7,TGTGCCAGCAGTGATAGGGTGACAGGACAATTTTTCAAACTGAACGAGCAGTACTTC,CASSDRVTGQFFKLNEQYF
TRBD1,-,TRBV28,TRBJ1-5,TGTGCCAGCAGTTCGACAGGGTTTAGCAATCAGCCCCAGCATTTT,CASSSTGFSNQPQHF
-,-,TRBV27,TRBJ1-2,TGTGCCAGCAGTTTATCCTTGGGACACCCGGAGTTGGGAGGCTACACCTTC,CASSLSLGHPELGGYTF
TRBD2,-,TRBV4-3,TRBJ2-3,TGCGCCAGCAGCCAAGAGGAGAGCGGGGGGACGCAGTATTTT,CASSQEESGGTQYF
-,-,TRBV28,TRBJ2-1,TGTGCCAGCAGTTTAAATGCGGGGACCCTAAGGAATGAGCAGTTCTTC,CASSLNAGTLRNEQFF
TRBD1,once,TRBV5-4,TRBJ1-6,TGTGCCAGCAGCTTGGACAGGGGGCAGAGGAATTCACCCCTCCACTTT,CASSLDRGQRNSPLHF
-,-,TRBV15,TRBJ1-5,TGTGCCACCAGCAGAGATCACATACATCAGCCCCAGCATTTT,CATSRDHIHQPQHF
TRBD1,-,TRBV9,TRBJ1-1,TGTGCCAGCAGCGTAGAGGATGCGAGCAGGGGGCGACCTGAAGCTTTCTTT,CASSVEDASRGRPEAFF
TRBD1,-,TRBV28,TRBJ1-4,TGTGCCAGCAGCCGCCCCGGACAGGGCCTAACTAATGAAAAACTGTTTTTT,CASSRPGQGLTNEKLFF
TRBD2,-,TRBV2,TRBJ2-1,TGTGCCAGCACCCCCCTCGCGGGGGCCTACAATGAGCAGTTCTTC,CASTPLAGAYNEQFF
-,-,TRBV2,TRBJ2-1,TGTGCCAGCAGCCCAGAAAATGAGCAGTTCTTC,CASSPENEQFF
TRBD1,-,TRBV28,TRBJ1-2,TGTGCCAGCAGTTCCCCCGGGACAGGTGTTTATGGCTACACCTTC,CASSSPGTGVYGYTF
TRBD1,-,TRBV6-6,TRBJ1-2,TGTGCCAGCAGTTACGGGACAGGGAGCTATGGCTACACCTTC,CASSYGTGSYGYTF
-,-,TRBV5-5,TRBJ2-2,TGTGCCAGCAGCCCGACCGACGGGGAGCTGTTTTTT,CASSPTDGELFF
-,-,TRBV3-1/TRBV3-2,TRBJ2-7,TGTGCCAGCAGCCAAGTGGAGGGGAATCAGTACTTC,CASSQVEGNQYF